This T cell receptor (beta chain) was found in a study of radiotherapy plus CTLA-4 blockade in lung cancer. Study background: With 30% to 40% of patients having disease control, objective responses were seen in under 20%.

Profiled with immunoSEQ multiplex PCR; TCRdb holds only in-frame clones, not every one. The sample yields about 110,000 clones, about 80% seen once. Trimming at V came to 3 bases and at J to 5 bases, leaving 4 bases not matched to a gene. This CDR3 region has 13 residues. Germline V gene lookup returns CDR1 MNHEY and CDR2 SMNVEV (reference sequence). The specimen was peripheral blood, collected from a patient treated with radiotherapy plus ipilimumab. This receptor was identified in a human donor with non-small cell lung cancer that progressed on radiotherapy plus ipilimumab. Some clones in this sample may be carry-over from other donors' samples. This sequence joins TRBV27 and TRBJ2-7; 7 bases align to TRBD2. CDR3 sequence: CASSFGLVNEQYF. CDR3 bases: TGTGCCAGCAGTTTCGGACTAGTTAACGAGCAGTACTTC.